These 22 T cell receptor beta chains originate from one sample sequenced in a study of blood T cells in healthy people across ages. A sample-barcoded 5' primer and a J-beta primer mix were used in a second PCR of roughly 7 to 11 cycles. TCRdb passed the 5' RACE reads through MiXCR, listing each CDR3 protein once. The sample lists 700,000 or so distinct CDR3 sequences, roughly 20% seen once, with around 21% in the top ten. The sample consisted of blood. Source of these receptors: a man between 65 and 85 years old in good health.

The chain carries TRBV5-1 and TRBJ2-1; D is possibly TRBD1 or TRBD2 (5 bases each). The J call may be mistaken, given a closer DNA end match to TRBJ2-7. The CDR3 extends over 15 amino acids. The V gene's germline CDR1 is SGHRS and CDR2 YFSETQ. The CDR3 DNA sequence: TGCGCCAGCAGCTTGGCTCCAACCGGGACGAGCGAGCAGTACTTC. Protein product: CASSLAPTGTSEQYF.

The rearrangement joins TRBV13 to TRBJ2-7, with 8 bases that match TRBD1. Trimming removed 5 bases from V and 0 bases from J; junction bases left unmatched: 12. The CDR3 runs to 17 residues. In germline, CDR1 is PRHDT, CDR2 FYEKMQ (reference sequence). CDR3 coding DNA: TGTGCCAGCAGCCGTACCACCCACAGGGGGTCCTCCTACGAGCAGTACTTC. It specifies CASSRTTHRGSSYEQYF.

Only a few counts were recorded for this clonotype. The rearrangement links TRBV20-1 to TRBJ2-5, with TRBD2 matching 9 bases. The CDR3 has 15 amino acids. V shed 3 bases and J 5 bases; nucleotides not matched to a gene: 10. From germline, CDR1 is DFQATT and CDR2 SNEGSKA (reference sequence). The DNA for the CDR3 is TGCAGTGCTAGCCGACTAGCGGAGCATTGGGAGACCCAGTACTTC. Its protein is CSASRLAEHWETQYF.

This clonotype appeared a few times. The chain recombines TRBV5-8 with TRBJ2-7; D is possibly TRBD1 or TRBD2 (5 bases each). The better agreement between TRBJ2-1 and the DNA end casts doubt on the J call. Germline V lookup: CDR1 SGHTS, CDR2 YDEGEE. The CDR3 runs to 14 residues. CDR3 in amino acids: CASSSLGGMNEQFF. CDR3 nucleotide sequence: TGTGCCAGCAGCTCCCTTGGGGGTATGAATGAGCAGTTCTTC.

The chain couples TRBV5-6 to TRBJ2-1, with D unresolved. Germline lookup yields CDR1 SGHDT and CDR2 YYEEEE. V lost 1 base, J lost 3 bases, and 14 bases lay in between. The CDR3 spans 16 residues. The CDR3 DNA is TGTGCCAGCAGCTTGCTCCCTCAGGTTAGCTACAATGAGCAGTTCTTC. This encodes CASSLLPQVSYNEQFF.

This clonotype was picked up a small number of times. The chain joins TRBV29-1 to TRBJ1-1; 9 positions match TRBD1. The length of the CDR3 is 13 residues. J was trimmed by 5 bases and V by 6 bases; bases with no gene match: 7. CDR1 and CDR2 from the germline V gene are SQVTM and ANQGSEA. The CDR3 DNA reads TGCAGCGTACCGGGACAGGGCCGGACTGAAGCTTTCTTT. It specifies CSVPGQGRTEAFF.

The chain links TRBV7-2 to TRBJ2-5, with TRBD2 matching 9 bases. The J call may be mistaken, given a closer DNA end match to TRBJ2-1. Germline lookup yields CDR1 SGHTA and CDR2 FQGNSA. The CDR3 has 15 residues. The CDR3 protein is CASSLGGSGSYEQFF. The CDR3 DNA reads TGTGCCAGCAGCTTAGGGGGTAGCGGGAGCTATGAGCAGTTCTTC.

In its sample, this clonotype was seen a few times. V is TRBV20-1 and J is TRBJ2-1; 11 bases agree with TRBD2. There are 16 residues in the CDR3. Germline CDR1 and CDR2: DFQATT and SNEGSKA (reference sequence). After removal of 5 bases from V and 4 bases from J, the junction contained 10 bases not matched to a gene. The CDR3: CSAQMTGTSGYNEQFF. The CDR3 region has the DNA TGCAGTGCTCAAATGACCGGGACTAGCGGATACAATGAGCAGTTCTTC.

This rearrangement joins TRBV20-1 to TRBJ2-3; 13 bases agree with TRBD2. This CDR3 region has 15 residues. The germline gives CDR1 DFQATT, CDR2 SNEGSKA (reference sequence). The trim removed 6 bases at V and 8 bases at J, leaving 11 bases unmatched. The CDR3: CSAPRTSGGAGTQYF. The CDR3 DNA follows: TGCAGTGCACCGCGGACTAGCGGGGGAGCGGGTACGCAGTATTTT.

The chain recombines TRBV13 with TRBJ2-1; D gene ambiguous. CDR3 size: 17 residues. Germline V gene lookup returns CDR1 PRHDT and CDR2 FYEKMQ (reference sequence). Deletions cut 4 bases from V and 5 bases from J, with 21 bases between. CDR3 nucleotide sequence: TGTGCCAGCAGCTCGGGTTACAACCCGCCCATGGACAATGAGCAGTTCTTC. Amino acid sequence: CASSSGYNPPMDNEQFF.

The chain couples TRBV18 to TRBJ1-3, with 9 positions matching TRBD1. This CDR3 spans 15 amino acids. Germline V gives CDR1 KGHSH, CDR2 LQKENI. J lost 9 bases, V lost 2 bases, and 8 bases had no gene match. In nucleotides, the CDR3 is TGTGCCAGCTCACCAGGACAGGGGACGTCAGGCACCATATATTTT. Its translation is CASSPGQGTSGTIYF.

This sequence joins TRBV10-3 and TRBJ1-5; D unclear. The CDR3 extends over 14 amino acids. The ends were cut back, 2 bases at V and 7 bases at J, with 12 bases in the middle. CDR1 and CDR2 from the germline V gene are ENHRY and SYGVKD. CDR3 residues: CAISEEGRVQPQHF. The CDR3 DNA follows: TGTGCCATCAGTGAGGAAGGGCGGGTACAGCCCCAGCATTTT.

In its sample, this clonotype was seen a few times. This chain connects TRBV7-2 to TRBJ2-7; D is unclear. The CDR3 has 13 amino acids. CDR1 is SGHTA, CDR2 FQGNSA, per germline. Between the trimmed V and J ends, which lost 1 base and 4 bases, there was a span of 8 bases. This chain's CDR3 is CASSLVPKYEQYF. The CDR3 DNA follows: TGTGCCAGCAGCTTAGTTCCCAAATACGAGCAGTACTTC.

This chain joins TRBV3-1 and TRBJ2-5; the D is unclear. The J call could be wrong; TRBJ2-7 is a better fit for the DNA end. The germline gives CDR1 LGHDT, CDR2 YNNKEL (reference sequence). The CDR3 is made up of 16 amino acids. Written as DNA, the CDR3 is TGTGCCAGCAGCCCTCGTCGAGAGACCCGGGTCTACGAGCAGTACGTC. Amino acid sequence: CASSPRRETRVYEQYV.

This chain connects TRBV28 to TRBJ1-5; no firm D call. Germline V CDR1 and CDR2: MDHEN, SYDVKM. The germline V and J ends were trimmed by 7 bases and 6 bases, with 10 bases remaining between them. CDR3 size: 12 residues. CDR3 sequence reads: CASTNPSQPQHF. The CDR3 bases are TGTGCCAGCACTAATCCTAGTCAGCCCCAGCATTTT.

The CDR3 region is CSTGQTSGGLAEQFF. DNA for the CDR3: TGCAGTACTGGACAGACTAGCGGGGGTCTTGCTGAGCAGTTCTTC. The V and J genes are TRBV20-1 and TRBJ2-5; 12 nucleotides agree with TRBD2. The DNA end lines up better with TRBJ2-1; the J call may be wrong. The germline CDR1 and CDR2 sequences are DFQATT and SNEGSKA (reference sequence). This CDR3 contains 15 residues.

This clonotype has more than one count but fewer than ten. J is TRBJ1-4 and V is TRBV20-1; a possible D gene is TRBD1 (5 bases). CDR1 is DFQATT and CDR2 is SNEGSKA in the germline V gene (reference sequence). This CDR3 has 14 residues. Trimming shortened V by 6 bases and J by 8 bases, and 19 bases separated the two germline ends. Written as DNA, the CDR3 is TGCAGTGCCAATTCGGGGCCTGCTTACGAAAAACTGTTTTTT. Residues: CSANSGPAYEKLFF.

The V gene is TRBV12-3 or TRBV12-4, the J gene TRBJ1-5; TRBD1 is a possible D gene (5 bases). Trimming removed 7 bases from V and 3 bases from J, with 10 bases in between. There are 13 residues in the CDR3. This chain's CDR3 is CASTLRDNQPQHF. CDR3 bases: TGTGCCAGCACCCTCAGGGACAATCAGCCCCAGCATTTT.

This clonotype was observed once. V gene TRBV6-2 or TRBV6-3 combines with J gene TRBJ2-5; D is uncertain. This CDR3 comprises 16 residues. Germline values: CDR1 MNHEY, CDR2 SVGEGT. The V end was cut by 2 bases, the J end by 0 bases, with 13 bases between. The CDR3 DNA reads as TGTGCCAGCAGTTACGTCCTGGCGGAGAACCAAGAGACCCAGTACTTC. Protein: CASSYVLAENQETQYF.

This clonotype was picked up a small number of times. The genes are TRBV6-6 and TRBJ1-3; D is uncertain. The V gene's germline CDR1 is MNHNY and CDR2 SVGAGI (reference sequence). The germline V and J ends were trimmed by 0 bases and 4 bases, with 10 bases remaining between them. CDR3 size: 15 residues. The CDR3 protein is CASSYSDSRGNTIYF. The CDR3 DNA reads as TGTGCCAGCAGTTACTCAGATTCCAGGGGAAACACCATATATTTT.

This clonotype was seen a handful of times. V gene TRBV20-1 combines with J gene TRBJ1-4; D might be TRBD1 (5 bases). The CDR3 totals 14 residues. Per the germline V gene, CDR1 is DFQATT and CDR2 is SNEGSKA (reference sequence). Trimming removed 1 base from V and 8 bases from J, with 14 bases in between. The CDR3: CSARASGTGEKLFF. The CDR3 region has the DNA TGCAGTGCTAGAGCGTCAGGGACTGGAGAAAAACTGTTTTTT.

There are a few counts of this clonotype. The V gene is TRBV30, the J gene TRBJ1-4; D remains unclear. Germline loops: CDR1 GTSNPN, CDR2 SVGIG (reference sequence). Trimming took 5 bases from V and 0 from J, leaving 16 bases between them. CDR3 length: 16 amino acids. The CDR3 protein is CAWDEGLVATNEKLFF. In DNA, the CDR3 is TGTGCCTGGGATGAGGGATTAGTTGCAACTAATGAAAAACTGTTTTTT.